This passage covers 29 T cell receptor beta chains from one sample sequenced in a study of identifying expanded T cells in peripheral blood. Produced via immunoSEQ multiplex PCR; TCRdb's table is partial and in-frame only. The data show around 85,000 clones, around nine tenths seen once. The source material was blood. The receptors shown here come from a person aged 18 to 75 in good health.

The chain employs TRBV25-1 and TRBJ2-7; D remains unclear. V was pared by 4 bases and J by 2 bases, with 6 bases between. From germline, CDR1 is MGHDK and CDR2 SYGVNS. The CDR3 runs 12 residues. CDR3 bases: TGTGCCAGCAGTGTCACCCCCTACGAGCAGTACTTC. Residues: CASSVTPYEQYF.

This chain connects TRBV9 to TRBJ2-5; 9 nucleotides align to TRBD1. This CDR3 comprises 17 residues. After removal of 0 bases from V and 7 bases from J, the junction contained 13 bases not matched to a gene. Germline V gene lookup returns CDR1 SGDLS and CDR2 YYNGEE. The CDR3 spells CASSVGTGTGNWGTQYF. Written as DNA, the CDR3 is TGTGCCAGCAGCGTAGGCACCGGGACAGGGAATTGGGGGACCCAGTACTTC.

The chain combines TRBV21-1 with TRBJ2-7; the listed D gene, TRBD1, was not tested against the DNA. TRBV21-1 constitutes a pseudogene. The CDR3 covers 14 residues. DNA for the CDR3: TGTGCCAGCAGCCCCCGGGACAGTGACTACGAGCAGTACTTC. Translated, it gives CASSPRDSDYEQYF.

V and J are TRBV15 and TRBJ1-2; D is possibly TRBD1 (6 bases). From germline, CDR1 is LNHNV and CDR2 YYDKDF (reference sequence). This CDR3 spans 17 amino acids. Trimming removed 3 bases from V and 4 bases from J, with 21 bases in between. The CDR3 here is CATSSAPVSDRIYGYTF. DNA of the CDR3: TGTGCCACCAGCAGTGCCCCCGTCTCGGACAGAATCTATGGCTACACCTTC.

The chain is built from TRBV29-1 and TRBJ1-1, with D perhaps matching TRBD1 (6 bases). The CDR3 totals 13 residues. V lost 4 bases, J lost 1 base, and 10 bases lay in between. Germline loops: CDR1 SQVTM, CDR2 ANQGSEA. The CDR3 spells CSVVRGANTEAFF. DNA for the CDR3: TGCAGCGTTGTAAGGGGGGCGAACACTGAAGCTTTCTTT.

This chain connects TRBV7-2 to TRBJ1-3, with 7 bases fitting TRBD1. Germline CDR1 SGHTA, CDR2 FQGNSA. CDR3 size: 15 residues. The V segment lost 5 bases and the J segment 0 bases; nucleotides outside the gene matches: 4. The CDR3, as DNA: TGTGCCAGCAGCCGCCGGGACAGCTCTGGAAACACCATATATTTT. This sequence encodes CASSRRDSSGNTIYF. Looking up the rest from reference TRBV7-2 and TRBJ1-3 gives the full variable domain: GAGVSQSPSNKVTEKGKDVELRCDPISGHTALYWYRQSLGQGLEFLIYFQGNSAPDKSGLPSDRFSAERTGGSVSTLTIQRTQQEDSAVYLCASSRRDSSGNTIYFGEGSWLTVV.

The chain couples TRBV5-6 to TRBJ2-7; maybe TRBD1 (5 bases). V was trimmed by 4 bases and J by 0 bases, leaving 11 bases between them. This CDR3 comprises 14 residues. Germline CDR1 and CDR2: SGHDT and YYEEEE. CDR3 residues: CASSPIDSSYEQYF. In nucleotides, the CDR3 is TGTGCCAGCAGCCCTATTGACAGCTCCTACGAGCAGTACTTC.

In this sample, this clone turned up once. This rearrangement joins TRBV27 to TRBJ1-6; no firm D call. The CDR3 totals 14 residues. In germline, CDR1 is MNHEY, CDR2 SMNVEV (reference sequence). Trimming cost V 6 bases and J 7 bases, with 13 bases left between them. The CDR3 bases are TGTGCCAGCAGCCCGAGCGGTCTCAATTCACCCCTCCACTTT. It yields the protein CASSPSGLNSPLHF.

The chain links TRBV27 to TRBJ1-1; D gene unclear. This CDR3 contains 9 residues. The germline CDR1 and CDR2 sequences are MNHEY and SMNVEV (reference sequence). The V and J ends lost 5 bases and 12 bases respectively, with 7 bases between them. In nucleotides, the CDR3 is TGTGCCAGCAGTCCAAACCCTTTCTTT. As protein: CASSPNPFF.

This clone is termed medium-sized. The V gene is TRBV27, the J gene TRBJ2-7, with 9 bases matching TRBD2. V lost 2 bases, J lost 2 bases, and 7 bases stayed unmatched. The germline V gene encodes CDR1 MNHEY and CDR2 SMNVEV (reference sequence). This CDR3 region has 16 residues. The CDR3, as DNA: TGTGCCAGCAGTTTAAGAGTGGCTAGCGGGACCTACGAGCAGTACTTC. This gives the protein CASSLRVASGTYEQYF.

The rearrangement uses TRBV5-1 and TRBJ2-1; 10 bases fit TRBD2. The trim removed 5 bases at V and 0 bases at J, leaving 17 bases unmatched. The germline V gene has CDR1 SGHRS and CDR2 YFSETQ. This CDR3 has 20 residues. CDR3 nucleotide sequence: TGCGCCAGCAGGGTAGCGGGAGGACCTTCCGAGGGAAGCTCCTACAATGAGCAGTTCTTC. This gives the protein CASRVAGGPSEGSSYNEQFF.

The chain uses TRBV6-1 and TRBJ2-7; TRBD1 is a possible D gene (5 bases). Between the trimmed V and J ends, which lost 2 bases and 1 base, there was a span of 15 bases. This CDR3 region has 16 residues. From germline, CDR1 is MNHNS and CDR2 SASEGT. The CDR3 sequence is CASSEINSGASYEQYF. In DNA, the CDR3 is TGTGCCAGCAGTGAAATCAACAGTGGGGCTTCCTACGAGCAGTACTTC.

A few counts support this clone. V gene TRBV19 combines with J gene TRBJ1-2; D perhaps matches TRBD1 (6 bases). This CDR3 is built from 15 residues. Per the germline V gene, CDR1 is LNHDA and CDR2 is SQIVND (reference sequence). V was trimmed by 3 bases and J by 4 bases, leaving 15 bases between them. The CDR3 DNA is TGTGCCAGTAGTATTCGCGGGGGCGCCGGCTATGGCTACACCTTC. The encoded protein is CASSIRGGAGYGYTF.

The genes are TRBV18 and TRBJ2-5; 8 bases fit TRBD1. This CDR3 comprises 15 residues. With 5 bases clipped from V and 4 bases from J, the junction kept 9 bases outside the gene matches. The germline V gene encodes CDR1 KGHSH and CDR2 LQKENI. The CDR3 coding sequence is TGTGCCAGCTCATCCGGACAGGGCGCGGGAGAGACCCAGTACTTC. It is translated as CASSSGQGAGETQYF.

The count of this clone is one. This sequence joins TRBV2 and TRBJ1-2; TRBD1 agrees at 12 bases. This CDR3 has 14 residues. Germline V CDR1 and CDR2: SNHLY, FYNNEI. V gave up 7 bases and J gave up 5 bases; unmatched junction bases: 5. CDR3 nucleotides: TGTGCCAGCACCCGGGACAGGGGGCCTTATGGCTACACCTTC. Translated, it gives CASTRDRGPYGYTF.

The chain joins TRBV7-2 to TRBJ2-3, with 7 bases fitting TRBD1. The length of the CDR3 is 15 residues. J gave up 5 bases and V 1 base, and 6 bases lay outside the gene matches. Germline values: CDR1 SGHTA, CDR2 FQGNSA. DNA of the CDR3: TGTGCCAGCAGCTTAGAAAGGGGGCGGTTAGATACGCAGTATTTT. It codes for CASSLERGRLDTQYF.

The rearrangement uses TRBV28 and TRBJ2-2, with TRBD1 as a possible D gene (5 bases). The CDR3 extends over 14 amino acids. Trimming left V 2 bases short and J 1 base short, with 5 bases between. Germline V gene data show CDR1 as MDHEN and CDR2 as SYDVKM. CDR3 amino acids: CASSLTGNTGELFF. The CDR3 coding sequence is TGTGCCAGCAGTTTAACAGGGAACACCGGGGAGCTGTTTTTT.

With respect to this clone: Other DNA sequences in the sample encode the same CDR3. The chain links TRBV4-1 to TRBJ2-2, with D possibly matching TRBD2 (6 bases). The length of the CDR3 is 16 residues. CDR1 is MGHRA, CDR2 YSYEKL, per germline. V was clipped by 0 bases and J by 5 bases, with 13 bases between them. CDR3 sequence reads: CASSQESQGLTGELFF. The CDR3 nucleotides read TGCGCCAGCAGCCAAGAAAGTCAGGGACTGACCGGGGAGCTGTTTTTT.

CDR3 sequence (DNA): TGTGCCTGGAGTGTACAGGGGGCGTCTTATGGCTACACCTTC. It codes for CAWSVQGASYGYTF. The chain recombines TRBV30 with TRBJ1-2; 9 bases agree with TRBD1. Germline V gene data show CDR1 as GTSNPN and CDR2 as SVGIG (reference sequence). J was trimmed by 5 bases and V by 0 bases; bases with no gene match: 4. The CDR3 runs 14 residues.

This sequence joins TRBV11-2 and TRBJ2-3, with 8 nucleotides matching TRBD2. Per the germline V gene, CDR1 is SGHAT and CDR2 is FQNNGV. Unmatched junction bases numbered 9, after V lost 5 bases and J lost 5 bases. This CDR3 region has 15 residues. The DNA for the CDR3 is TGTGCCAGCAGCCCCGGGGGGGGCCGGGGAGATACGCAGTATTTT. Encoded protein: CASSPGGGRGDTQYF.

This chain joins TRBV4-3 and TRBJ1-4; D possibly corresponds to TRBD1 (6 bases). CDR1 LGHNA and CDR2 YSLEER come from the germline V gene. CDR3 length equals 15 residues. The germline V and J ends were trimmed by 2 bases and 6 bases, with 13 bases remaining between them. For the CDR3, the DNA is TGCGCCAGCAGCCAACAGGGGCCGCGGGATGAAAAACTGTTTTTT. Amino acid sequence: CASSQQGPRDEKLFF.

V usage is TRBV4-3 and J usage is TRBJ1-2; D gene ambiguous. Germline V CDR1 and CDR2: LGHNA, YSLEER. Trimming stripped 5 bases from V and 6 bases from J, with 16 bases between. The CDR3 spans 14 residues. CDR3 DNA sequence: TGCGCCAGCAGCTTGGGTGAGGGTAGCGATGGCTACACCTTC. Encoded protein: CASSLGEGSDGYTF.

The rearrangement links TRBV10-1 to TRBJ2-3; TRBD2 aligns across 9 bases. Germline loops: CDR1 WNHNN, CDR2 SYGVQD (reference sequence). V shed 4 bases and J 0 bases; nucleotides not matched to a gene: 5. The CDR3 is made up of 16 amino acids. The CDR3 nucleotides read TGCGCCAGCAGTGGACGGCTAGCGGGGAGCACAGATACGCAGTATTTT. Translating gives CASSGRLAGSTDTQYF.

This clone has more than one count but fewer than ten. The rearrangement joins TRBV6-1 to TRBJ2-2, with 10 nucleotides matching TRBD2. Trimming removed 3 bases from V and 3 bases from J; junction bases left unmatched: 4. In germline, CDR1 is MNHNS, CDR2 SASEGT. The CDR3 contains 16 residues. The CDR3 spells CASSDLAGEDTGELFF. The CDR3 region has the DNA TGTGCCAGCAGTGATCTAGCGGGAGAGGACACCGGGGAGCTGTTTTTT.

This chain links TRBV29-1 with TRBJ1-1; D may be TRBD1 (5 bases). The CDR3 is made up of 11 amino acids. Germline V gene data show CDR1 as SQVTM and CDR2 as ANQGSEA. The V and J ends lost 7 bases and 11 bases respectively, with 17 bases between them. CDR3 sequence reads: CSAGNSGLAFF. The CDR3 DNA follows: TGCAGCGCCGGAAACTCAGGGCTGGCTTTCTTT.

CDR3 nucleotide sequence: TGCGCCAGCAGCCAAGCAGAGAGCTCTGGAAACACCATATATTTT. This sequence encodes CASSQAESSGNTIYF. This chain uses TRBV4-1 with TRBJ1-3, with D hard to call. The CDR3 is 15 amino acids. Per germline, CDR1 MGHRA and CDR2 YSYEKL. Trimming stripped 1 base from V and 0 bases from J, with 7 bases between.

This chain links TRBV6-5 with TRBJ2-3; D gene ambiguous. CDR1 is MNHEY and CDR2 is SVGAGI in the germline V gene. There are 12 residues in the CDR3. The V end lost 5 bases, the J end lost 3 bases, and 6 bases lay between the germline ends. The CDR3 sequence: CASSPRTDTQYF. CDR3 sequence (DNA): TGTGCCAGCAGTCCTCGGACAGATACGCAGTATTTT.

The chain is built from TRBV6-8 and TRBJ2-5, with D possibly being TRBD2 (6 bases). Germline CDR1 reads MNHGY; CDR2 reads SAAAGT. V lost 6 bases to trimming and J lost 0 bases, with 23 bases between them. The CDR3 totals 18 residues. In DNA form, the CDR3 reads TGTGCCAGCAGCCGGAGGGATGGGGGAGCGGCGAACCAAGAGACCCAGTACTTC. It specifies CASSRRDGGAANQETQYF.

CDR3 in amino acids: CASSPPGASTNSPLHF. CDR3 bases: TGTGCCAGCTCACCACCAGGGGCGTCCACTAATTCACCCCTCCACTTT. The genes are TRBV18 and TRBJ1-6; D might be TRBD1 (5 bases). The CDR3 has 16 residues. Germline V gives CDR1 KGHSH, CDR2 LQKENI. Trimming pared 0 bases from V and 6 bases from J, leaving 12 bases between. Looking up the rest from reference TRBV18 and TRBJ1-6 gives the full variable domain: NAGVMQNPRHLVRRRGQEARLRCSPMKGHSHVYWYRQLPEEGLKFMVYLQKENIIDESGMPKERFSAEFPKEGPSILRIQQVVRGDSAAYFCASSPPGASTNSPLHFGNGTRLTVT.